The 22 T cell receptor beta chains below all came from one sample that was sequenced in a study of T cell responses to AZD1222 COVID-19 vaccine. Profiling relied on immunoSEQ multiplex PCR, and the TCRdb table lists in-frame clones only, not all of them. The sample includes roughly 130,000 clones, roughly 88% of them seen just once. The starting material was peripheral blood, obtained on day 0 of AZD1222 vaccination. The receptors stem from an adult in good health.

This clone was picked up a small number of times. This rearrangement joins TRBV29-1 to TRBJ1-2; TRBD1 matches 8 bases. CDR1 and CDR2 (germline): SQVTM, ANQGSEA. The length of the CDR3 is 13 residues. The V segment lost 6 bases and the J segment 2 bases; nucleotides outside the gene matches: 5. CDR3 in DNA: TGCAGCGTGGCAGACAGGGGAAACTATGGCTACACCTTC. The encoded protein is CSVADRGNYGYTF. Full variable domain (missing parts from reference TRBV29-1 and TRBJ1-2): SAVISQKPSRDICQRGTSLTIQCQVDSQVTMMFWYRQQPGQSLTLIATANQGSEATYESGFVIDKFPISRPNLTFSTLTVSNMSPEDSSIYLCSVADRGNYGYTFGSGTRLTVV.

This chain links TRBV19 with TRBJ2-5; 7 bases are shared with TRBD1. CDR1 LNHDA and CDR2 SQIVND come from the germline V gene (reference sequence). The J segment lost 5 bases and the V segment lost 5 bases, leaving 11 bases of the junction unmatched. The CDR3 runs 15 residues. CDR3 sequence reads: CASSPTGAKRETQYF. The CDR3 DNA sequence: TGTGCCAGTAGTCCCACAGGGGCTAAGCGGGAGACCCAGTACTTC. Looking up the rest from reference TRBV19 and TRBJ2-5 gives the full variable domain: DGGITQSPKYLFRKEGQNVTLSCEQNLNHDAMYWYRQDPGQGLRLIYYSQIVNDFQKGDIAEGYSVSREKKESFPLTVTSAQKNPTAFYLCASSPTGAKRETQYFGPGTRLLVL.

CDR3 in amino acids: CASSAGQGLDSPLHF. CDR3 DNA: TGCGCCAGCAGTGCTGGACAGGGTTTGGATTCACCCCTCCACTTT. This chain links TRBV10-2 with TRBJ1-6, with 8 bases fitting TRBD1. This CDR3 is 15 amino acids long. V was clipped by 4 bases and J by 8 bases; unmatched bases: 7. Per germline, CDR1 WSHSY and CDR2 SAAADI.

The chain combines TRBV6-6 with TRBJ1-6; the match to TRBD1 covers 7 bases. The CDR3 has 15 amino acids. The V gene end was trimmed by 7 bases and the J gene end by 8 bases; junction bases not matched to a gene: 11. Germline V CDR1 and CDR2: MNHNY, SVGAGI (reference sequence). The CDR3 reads CASKLGVGGDSPLHF. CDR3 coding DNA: TGTGCCAGCAAACTGGGGGTAGGGGGCGATTCACCCCTCCACTTT.

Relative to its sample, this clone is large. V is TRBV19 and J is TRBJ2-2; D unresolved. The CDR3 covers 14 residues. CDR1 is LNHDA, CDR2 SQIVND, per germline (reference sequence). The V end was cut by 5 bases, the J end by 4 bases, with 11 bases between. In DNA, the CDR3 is TGTGCCAGTAGTCCCCTCCAGACCACCGGGGAGCTGTTTTTT. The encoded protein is CASSPLQTTGELFF. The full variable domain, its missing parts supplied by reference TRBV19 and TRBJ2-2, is DGGITQSPKYLFRKEGQNVTLSCEQNLNHDAMYWYRQDPGQGLRLIYYSQIVNDFQKGDIAEGYSVSREKKESFPLTVTSAQKNPTAFYLCASSPLQTTGELFFGEGSRLTVL.

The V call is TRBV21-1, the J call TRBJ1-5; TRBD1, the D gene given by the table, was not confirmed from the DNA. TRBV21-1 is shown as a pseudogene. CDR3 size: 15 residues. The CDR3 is CASSTRSDSNQPQHF. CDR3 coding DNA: TGTGCCAGCAGCACTCGATCAGATAGCAATCAGCCCCAGCATTTT.

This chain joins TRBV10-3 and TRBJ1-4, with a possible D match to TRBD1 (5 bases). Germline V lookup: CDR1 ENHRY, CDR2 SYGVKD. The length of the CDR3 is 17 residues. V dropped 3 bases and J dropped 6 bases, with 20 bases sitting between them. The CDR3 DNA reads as TGTGCCATCAGTGATGGGCCAGGGAGGAAGTACGATGAAAAACTGTTTTTT. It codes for CAISDGPGRKYDEKLFF.

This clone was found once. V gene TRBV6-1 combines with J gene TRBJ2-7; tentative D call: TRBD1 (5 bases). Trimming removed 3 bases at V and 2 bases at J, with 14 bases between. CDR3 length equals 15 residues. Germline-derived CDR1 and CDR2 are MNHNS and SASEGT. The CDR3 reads CASSDRAGKPYEQYF. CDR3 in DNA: TGTGCCAGCAGTGACCGGGCAGGGAAACCCTACGAGCAGTACTTC.

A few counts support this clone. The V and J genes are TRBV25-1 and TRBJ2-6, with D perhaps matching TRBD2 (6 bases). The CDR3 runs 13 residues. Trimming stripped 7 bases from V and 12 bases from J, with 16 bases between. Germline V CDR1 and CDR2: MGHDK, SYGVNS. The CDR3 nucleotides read TGTGCCAGCACCCCTACGGGAGCGGCCGTCCTGACTTTC. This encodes CASTPTGAAVLTF.

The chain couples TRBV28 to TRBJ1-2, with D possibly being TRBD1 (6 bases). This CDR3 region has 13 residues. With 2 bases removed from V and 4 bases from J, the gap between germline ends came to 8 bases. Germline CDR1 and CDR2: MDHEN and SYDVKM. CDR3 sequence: CASSLGQTYGYTF. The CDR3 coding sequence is TGTGCCAGCAGTTTAGGACAGACCTATGGCTACACCTTC.

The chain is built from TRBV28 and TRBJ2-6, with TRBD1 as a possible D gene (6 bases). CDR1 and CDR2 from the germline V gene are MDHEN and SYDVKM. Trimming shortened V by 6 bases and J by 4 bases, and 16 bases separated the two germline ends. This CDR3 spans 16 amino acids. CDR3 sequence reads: CASRGEYRAGANVLTF. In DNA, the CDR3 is TGTGCCAGCAGAGGAGAGTACAGGGCCGGGGCCAACGTCCTGACTTTC.

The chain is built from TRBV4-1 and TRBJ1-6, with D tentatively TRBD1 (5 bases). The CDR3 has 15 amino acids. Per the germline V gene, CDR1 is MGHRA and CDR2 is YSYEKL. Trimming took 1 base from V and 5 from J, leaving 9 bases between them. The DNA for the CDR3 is TGCGCCAGCAGCCAAGTTGAGGGGAATAATTCACCCCTCCACTTT. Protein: CASSQVEGNNSPLHF.

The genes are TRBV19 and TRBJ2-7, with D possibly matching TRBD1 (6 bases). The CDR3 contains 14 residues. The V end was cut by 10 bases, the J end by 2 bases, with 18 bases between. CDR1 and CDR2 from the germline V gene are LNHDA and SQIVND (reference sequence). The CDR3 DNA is TGTGCCACTACTCCCACAGGGCCAACCTACGAGCAGTACTTC. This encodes CATTPTGPTYEQYF.

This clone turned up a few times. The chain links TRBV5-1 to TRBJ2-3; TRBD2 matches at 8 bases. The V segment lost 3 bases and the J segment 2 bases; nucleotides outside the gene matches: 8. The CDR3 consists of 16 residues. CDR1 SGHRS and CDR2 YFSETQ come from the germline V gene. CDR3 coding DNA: TGCGCCAGCAGCTCCCCAAGCGGGGGCGCCACAGATACGCAGTATTTT. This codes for CASSSPSGGATDTQYF.

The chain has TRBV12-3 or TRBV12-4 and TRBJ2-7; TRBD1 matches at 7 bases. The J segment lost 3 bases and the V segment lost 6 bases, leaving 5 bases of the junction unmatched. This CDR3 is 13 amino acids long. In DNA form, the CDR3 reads TGTGCCAGCAGACAACGGGACAGCTACGAGCAGTACTTC. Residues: CASRQRDSYEQYF.

CDR3 nucleotides: TGTGCCAGCAGCGACCGAGGGGGCGACCCCTATGGCTACACCTTC. It encodes CASSDRGGDPYGYTF. This sequence joins TRBV9 and TRBJ1-2; 7 bases are shared with TRBD1. The CDR3 runs 15 residues. J gave up 4 bases and V 3 bases, and 9 bases lay outside the gene matches. Germline assignment: CDR1 SGDLS and CDR2 YYNGEE.

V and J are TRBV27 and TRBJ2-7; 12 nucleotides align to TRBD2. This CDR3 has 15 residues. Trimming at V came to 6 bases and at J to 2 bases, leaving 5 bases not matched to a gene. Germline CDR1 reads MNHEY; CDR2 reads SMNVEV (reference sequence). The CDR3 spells CASRSLAGGTYEQYF. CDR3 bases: TGTGCCAGCAGGTCACTAGCGGGAGGAACCTACGAGCAGTACTTC.

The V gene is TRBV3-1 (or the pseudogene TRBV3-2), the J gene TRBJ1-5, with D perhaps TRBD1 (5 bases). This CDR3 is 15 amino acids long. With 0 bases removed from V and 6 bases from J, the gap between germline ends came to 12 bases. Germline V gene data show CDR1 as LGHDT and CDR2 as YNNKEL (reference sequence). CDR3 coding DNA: TGTGCCAGCAGCCAAGACCAGGGTGGCGGTCAGCCCCAGCATTTT. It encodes CASSQDQGGGQPQHF.

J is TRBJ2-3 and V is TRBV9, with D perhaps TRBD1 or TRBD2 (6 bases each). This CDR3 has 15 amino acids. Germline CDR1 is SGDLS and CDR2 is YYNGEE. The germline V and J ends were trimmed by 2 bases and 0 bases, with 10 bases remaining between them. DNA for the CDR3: TGTGCCAGCAGCGTGGGGGGCGTAAGCACAGATACGCAGTATTTT. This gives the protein CASSVGGVSTDTQYF.

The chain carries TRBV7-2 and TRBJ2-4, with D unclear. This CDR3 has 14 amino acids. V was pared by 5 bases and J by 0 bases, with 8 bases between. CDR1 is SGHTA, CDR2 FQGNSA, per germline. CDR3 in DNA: TGTGCCAGCAGCCCCTTCATAGCCAAAAACATTCAGTACTTC. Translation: CASSPFIAKNIQYF. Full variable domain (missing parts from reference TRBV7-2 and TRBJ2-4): GAGVSQSPSNKVTEKGKDVELRCDPISGHTALYWYRQSLGQGLEFLIYFQGNSAPDKSGLPSDRFSAERTGGSVSTLTIQRTQQEDSAVYLCASSPFIAKNIQYFGAGTRLSVL.

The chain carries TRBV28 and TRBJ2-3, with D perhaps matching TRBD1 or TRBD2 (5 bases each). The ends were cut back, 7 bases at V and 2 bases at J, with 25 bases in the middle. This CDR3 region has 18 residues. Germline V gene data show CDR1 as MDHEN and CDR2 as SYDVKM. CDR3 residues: CASTPYGTGGRYTDTQYF. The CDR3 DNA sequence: TGTGCCAGCACTCCTTATGGGACGGGTGGCAGATACACAGATACGCAGTATTTT.

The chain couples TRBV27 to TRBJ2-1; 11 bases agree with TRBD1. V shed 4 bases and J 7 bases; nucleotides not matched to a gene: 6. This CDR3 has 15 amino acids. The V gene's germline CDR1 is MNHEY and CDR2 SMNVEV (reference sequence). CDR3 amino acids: CASSSGGQGVNEQFF. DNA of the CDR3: TGTGCCAGCAGTTCGGGGGGACAGGGGGTAAATGAGCAGTTCTTC.